This T cell receptor (beta chain) was recorded in a study of lymphopenia after photon versus proton radiotherapy. Trimming removed 2 bases at V and 7 bases at J, with 6 bases between. The CDR3 is 12 residues long. Germline assignment: CDR1 MNHEY and CDR2 SMNVEV (reference sequence). The method was immunoSEQ multiplex PCR; TCRdb's version includes in-frame clones alone and lacks a portion of them. The repertoire holds 160,000 or so clones, about nine tenths seen once, with around 4.7% in the top ten. The TCR sequence derives from a man aged 50 to 60 with gastric cancer. This sequence joins TRBV27 and TRBJ2-1; D is ambiguous. The source was peripheral blood, collected from a patient treated with photon-based radiotherapy. CDR3 sequence reads: CASSLIRNEQFF. The CDR3 DNA follows: TGTGCCAGCAGTTTAATCAGGAATGAGCAGTTCTTC.